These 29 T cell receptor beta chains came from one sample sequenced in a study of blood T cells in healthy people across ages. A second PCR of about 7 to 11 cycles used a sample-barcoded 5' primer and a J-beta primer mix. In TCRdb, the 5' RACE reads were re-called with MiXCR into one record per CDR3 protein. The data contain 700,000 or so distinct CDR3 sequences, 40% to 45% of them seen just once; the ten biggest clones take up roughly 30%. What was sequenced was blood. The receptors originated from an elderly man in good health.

This CDR3 is CASSEPGLAFETQYF. The CDR3 DNA reads TGCGCCAGCAGTGAGCCGGGACTAGCTTTTGAGACGCAGTATTTT. The chain couples TRBV10-2 to TRBJ2-3; 9 bases are a match to TRBD2. This CDR3 contains 15 residues. J lost 9 bases, V lost 2 bases, and 9 bases had no gene match. Germline V gives CDR1 WSHSY, CDR2 SAAADI.

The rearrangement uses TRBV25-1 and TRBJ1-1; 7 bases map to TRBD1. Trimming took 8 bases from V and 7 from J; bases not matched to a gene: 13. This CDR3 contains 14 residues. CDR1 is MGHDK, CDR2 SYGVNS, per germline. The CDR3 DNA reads TGTGCCAGCCCAAGAGGAGGGGGCTTAGGTGAAGCTTTCTTT. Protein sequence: CASPRGGGLGEAFF.

The CDR3 loop reads CSARAGAITDTQYF. CDR3 in DNA: TGCAGTGCTAGAGCGGGGGCGATCACAGATACGCAGTATTTT. This chain connects TRBV20-1 to TRBJ2-3, with D possibly called TRBD1 or TRBD2 (6 bases each). Germline V gene sequence: CDR1 DFQATT, CDR2 SNEGSKA (reference sequence). This CDR3 has 14 residues. V lost 1 base and J 2 bases, leaving 10 bases between the germline ends.

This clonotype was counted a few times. CDR3 sequence reads: CASSPTSGRGEQFF. CDR3 in DNA: TGTGCCAGCAGCCCGACTAGCGGGAGGGGTGAGCAGTTCTTC. The J gene is TRBJ2-1, the V gene TRBV11-3; 14 bases agree with TRBD2. Trimming cost V 5 bases and J 9 bases; bases outside gene matches: 3. Germline V gene sequence: CDR1 SGHNT, CDR2 YENEEA. The CDR3 is made up of 14 amino acids.

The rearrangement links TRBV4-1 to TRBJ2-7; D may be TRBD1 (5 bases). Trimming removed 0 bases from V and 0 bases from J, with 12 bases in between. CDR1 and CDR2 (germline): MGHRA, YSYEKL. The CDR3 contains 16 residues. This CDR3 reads CASSQEVQVSSYEQYF. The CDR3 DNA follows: TGCGCCAGCAGCCAAGAGGTACAGGTGAGCTCCTACGAGCAGTACTTC.

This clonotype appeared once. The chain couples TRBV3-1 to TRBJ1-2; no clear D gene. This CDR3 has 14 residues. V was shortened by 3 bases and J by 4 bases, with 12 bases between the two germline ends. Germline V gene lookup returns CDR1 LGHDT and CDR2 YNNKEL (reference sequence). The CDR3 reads CASSHTGATYGYTF. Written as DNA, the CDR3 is TGTGCCAGCAGCCATACGGGAGCTACCTATGGCTACACCTTC.

CDR3 in amino acids: CASSQGVGGEQYF. In DNA form, the CDR3 reads TGTGCCAGCAGCCAGGGGGTGGGAGGGGAGCAGTACTTC. The chain uses TRBV7-2 and TRBJ2-5, with D possibly called TRBD1 or TRBD2 (7 bases each). The CDR3 covers 13 residues. CDR1 and CDR2 from the germline V gene are SGHTA and FQGNSA. Between the trimmed V and J ends, which lost 5 bases and 11 bases, there was a span of 18 bases.

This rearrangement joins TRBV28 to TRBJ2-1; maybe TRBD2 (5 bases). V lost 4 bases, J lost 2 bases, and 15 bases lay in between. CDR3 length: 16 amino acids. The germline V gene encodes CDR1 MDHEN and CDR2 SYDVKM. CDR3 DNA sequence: TGTGCCAGCAGTTATCCCCTGGGTAGCGCCTACAATGAGCAGTTCTTC. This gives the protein CASSYPLGSAYNEQFF.

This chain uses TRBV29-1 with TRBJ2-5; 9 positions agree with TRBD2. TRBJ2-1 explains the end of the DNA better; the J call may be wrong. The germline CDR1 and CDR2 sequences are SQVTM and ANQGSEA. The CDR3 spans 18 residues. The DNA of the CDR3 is TGCAGCGTTGAATTATGGGATGGCGGGAGGGGATACCAAGAGACCCAGTTCTTC. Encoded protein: CSVELWDGGRGYQETQFF.

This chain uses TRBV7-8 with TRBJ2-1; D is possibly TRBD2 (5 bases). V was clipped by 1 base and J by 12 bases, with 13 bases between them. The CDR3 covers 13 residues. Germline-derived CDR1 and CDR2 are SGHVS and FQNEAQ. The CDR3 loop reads CASSLERARGQFF. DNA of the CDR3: TGTGCCAGCAGCTTAGAGAGGGCTAGAGGGCAGTTCTTC.

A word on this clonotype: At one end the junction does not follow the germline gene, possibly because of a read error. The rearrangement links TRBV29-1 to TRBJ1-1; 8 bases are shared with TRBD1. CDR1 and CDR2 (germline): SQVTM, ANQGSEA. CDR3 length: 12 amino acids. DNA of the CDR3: TGCGGCGTTGGGCAGGGGGCGGGTGAAGCTTTCTTT. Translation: CGVGQGAGEAFF.

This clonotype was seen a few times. CDR3 in amino acids: CASTHPEFGTDTQYF. DNA for the CDR3: TGTGCCAGCACCCATCCGGAGTTCGGAACAGATACGCAGTATTTT. The gene calls are TRBV28 and TRBJ2-3, with D uncertain. V gave up 7 bases and J gave up 3 bases, with 17 bases separating them. The CDR3 is made up of 15 amino acids. Germline V gene data show CDR1 as MDHEN and CDR2 as SYDVKM.

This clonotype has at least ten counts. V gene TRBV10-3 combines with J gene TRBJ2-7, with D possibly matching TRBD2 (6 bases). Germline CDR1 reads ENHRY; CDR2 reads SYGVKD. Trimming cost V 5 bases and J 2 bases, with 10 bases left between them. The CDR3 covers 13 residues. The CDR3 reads CAISLRETYEQYF. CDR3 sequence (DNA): TGTGCCATCAGTCTACGGGAGACCTACGAGCAGTACTTC.

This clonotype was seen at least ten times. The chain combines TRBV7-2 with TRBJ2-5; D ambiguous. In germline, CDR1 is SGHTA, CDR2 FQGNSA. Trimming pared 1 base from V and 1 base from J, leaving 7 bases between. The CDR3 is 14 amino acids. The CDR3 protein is CASSLGSIQETQYF. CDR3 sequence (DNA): TGTGCCAGCAGCTTAGGCAGCATCCAAGAGACCCAGTACTTC. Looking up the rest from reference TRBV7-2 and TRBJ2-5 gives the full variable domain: GAGVSQSPSNKVTEKGKDVELRCDPISGHTALYWYRQSLGQGLEFLIYFQGNSAPDKSGLPSDRFSAERTGGSVSTLTIQRTQQEDSAVYLCASSLGSIQETQYFGPGTRLLVL.

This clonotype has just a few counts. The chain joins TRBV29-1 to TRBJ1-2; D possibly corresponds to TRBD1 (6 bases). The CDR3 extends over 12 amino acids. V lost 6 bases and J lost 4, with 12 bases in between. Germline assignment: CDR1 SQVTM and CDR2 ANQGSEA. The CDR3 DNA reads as TGCAGCGTCGCGACAGGCATCTATGGCTACACCTTC. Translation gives CSVATGIYGYTF.

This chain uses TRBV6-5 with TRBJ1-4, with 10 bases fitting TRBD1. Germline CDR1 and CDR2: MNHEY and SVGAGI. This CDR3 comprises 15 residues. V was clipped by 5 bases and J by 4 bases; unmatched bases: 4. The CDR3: CASSRQGAHNEKLFF. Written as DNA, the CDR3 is TGTGCCAGCAGTCGACAGGGGGCCCATAATGAAAAACTGTTTTTT.

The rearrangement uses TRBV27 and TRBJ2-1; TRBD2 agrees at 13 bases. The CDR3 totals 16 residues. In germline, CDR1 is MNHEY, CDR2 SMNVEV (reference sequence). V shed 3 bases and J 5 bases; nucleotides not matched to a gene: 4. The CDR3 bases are TGTGCCAGCAGTTTTAAGACTAGCGGGAGGAACAATGAGCAGTTCTTC. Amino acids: CASSFKTSGRNNEQFF.

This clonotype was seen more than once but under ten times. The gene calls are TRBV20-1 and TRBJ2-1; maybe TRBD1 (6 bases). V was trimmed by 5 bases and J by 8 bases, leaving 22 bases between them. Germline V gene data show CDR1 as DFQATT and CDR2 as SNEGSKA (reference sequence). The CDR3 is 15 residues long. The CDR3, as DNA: TGCAGTGCTGCAACCGGGACATCCACGGTCGATGAGCAGTTCTTC. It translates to CSAATGTSTVDEQFF.

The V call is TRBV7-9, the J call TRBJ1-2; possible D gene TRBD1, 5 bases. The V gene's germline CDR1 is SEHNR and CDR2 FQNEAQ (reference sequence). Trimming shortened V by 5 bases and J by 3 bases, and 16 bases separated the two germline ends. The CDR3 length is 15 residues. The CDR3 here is CASSMNRNFDYGYTF. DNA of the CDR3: TGTGCCAGCAGCATGAACAGGAACTTTGACTATGGCTACACCTTC.

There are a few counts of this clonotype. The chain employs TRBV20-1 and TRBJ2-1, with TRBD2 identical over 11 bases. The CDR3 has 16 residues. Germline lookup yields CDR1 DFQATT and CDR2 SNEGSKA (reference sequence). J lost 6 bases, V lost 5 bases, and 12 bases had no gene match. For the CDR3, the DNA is TGCAGTGCTCGGGACCATAGCGGGGGGGCCTTCAATGAGCAGTTCTTC. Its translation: CSARDHSGGAFNEQFF.

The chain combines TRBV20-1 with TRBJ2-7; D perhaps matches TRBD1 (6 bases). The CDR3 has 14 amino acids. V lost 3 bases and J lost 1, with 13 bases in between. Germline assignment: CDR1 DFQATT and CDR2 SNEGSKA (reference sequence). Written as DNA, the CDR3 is TGCAGTGCTAGGACCGGGACAAGTTCCTACGAGCAGTACTTC. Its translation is CSARTGTSSYEQYF.

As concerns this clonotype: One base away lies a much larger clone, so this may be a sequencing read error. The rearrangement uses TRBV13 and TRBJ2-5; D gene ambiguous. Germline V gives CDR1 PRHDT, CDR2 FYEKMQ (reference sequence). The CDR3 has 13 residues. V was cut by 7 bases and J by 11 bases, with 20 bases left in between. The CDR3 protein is CASKRSSYNEQYF. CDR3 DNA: TGTGCCAGCAAAAGGAGCTCCTACAATGAGCAGTACTTC.

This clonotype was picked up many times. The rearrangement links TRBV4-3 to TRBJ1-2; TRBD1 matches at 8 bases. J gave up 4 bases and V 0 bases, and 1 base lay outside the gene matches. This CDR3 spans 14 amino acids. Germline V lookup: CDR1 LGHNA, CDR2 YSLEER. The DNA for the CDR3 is TGCGCCAGCAGCCAAGATACAGGGGGCTATGGCTACACCTTC. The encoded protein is CASSQDTGGYGYTF.

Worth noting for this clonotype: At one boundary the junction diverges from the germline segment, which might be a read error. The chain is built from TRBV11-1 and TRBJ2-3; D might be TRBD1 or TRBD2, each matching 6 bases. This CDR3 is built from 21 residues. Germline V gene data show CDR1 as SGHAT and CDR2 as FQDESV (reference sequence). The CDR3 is CASSAPRAGRGGTSSTDTRYF. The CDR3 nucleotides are TGTGCCAGCAGCGCGCCCAGAGCGGGCAGAGGGGGGACCTCTAGCACAGATACGCGGTATTTT. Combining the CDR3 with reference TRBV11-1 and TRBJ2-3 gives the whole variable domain EAEVAQSPRYKITEKSQAVAFWCDPISGHATLYWYRQILGQGPELLVQFQDESVVDDSQLPKDRFSAERLKGVDSTLKIQPAELGDSAMYLCASSAPRAGRGGTSSTDTRYFGPGTRLTVL.

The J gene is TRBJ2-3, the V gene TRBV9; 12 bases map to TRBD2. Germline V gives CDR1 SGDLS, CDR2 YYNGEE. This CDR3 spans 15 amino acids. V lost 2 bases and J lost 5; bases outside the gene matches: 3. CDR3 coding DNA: TGTGCCAGCAGCGTGCTAGCGGGAGGGGGAGATACGCAGTATTTT. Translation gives CASSVLAGGGDTQYF.

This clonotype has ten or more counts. The chain's CDR3 is CASSSATSGGGSQYF. Here the CDR3 DNA reads TGTGCCAGCAGTTCGGCGACTAGCGGGGGTGGTTCGCAGTATTTT. The gene calls are TRBV6-5 and TRBJ2-3; 12 nucleotides match TRBD2. This CDR3 is 15 amino acids long. Per germline, CDR1 MNHEY and CDR2 SVGAGI. V was clipped by 4 bases and J by 10 bases; unmatched bases: 9.

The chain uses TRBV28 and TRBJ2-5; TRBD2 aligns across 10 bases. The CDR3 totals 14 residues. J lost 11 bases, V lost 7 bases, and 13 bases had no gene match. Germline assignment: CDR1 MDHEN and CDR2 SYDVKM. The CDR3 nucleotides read TGTGCCAGCACTACAGCGGGGGGGGCTGGGGAGCAGTACTTC. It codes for CASTTAGGAGEQYF.

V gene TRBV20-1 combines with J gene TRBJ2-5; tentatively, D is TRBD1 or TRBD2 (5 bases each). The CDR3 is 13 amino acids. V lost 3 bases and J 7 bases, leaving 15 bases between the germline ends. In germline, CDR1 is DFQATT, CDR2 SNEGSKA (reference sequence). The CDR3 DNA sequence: TGCAGTGCTAGTCGTGGTGGGGACGGGACCCAGTACTTC. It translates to CSASRGGDGTQYF.

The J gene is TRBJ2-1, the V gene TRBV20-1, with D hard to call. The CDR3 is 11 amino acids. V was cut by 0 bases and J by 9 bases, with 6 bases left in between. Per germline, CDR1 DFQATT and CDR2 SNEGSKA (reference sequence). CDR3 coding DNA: TGCAGTGCTAGAGATCGTCTTGAGCAGTTCTTC. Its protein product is CSARDRLEQFF.